What follows are 19 T cell receptor beta chains derived from one specimen sequenced in a study of OX40 agonist ivuxolimab in advanced cancers. Using immunoSEQ multiplex PCR, the repertoire was profiled, and TCRdb retains in-frame clones only, with some absent. The sample includes around 11,000 clones, 77% seen only once; the top ten take about 30%. The specimen comprised CD4+ or CD8+ T cells sorted from blood, sampled in a trial of the OX40 agonist ivuxolimab. The origin of the receptors is an adult with an advanced solid tumor such as melanoma, head and neck, liver or kidney cancer.

Concerning this clone: Other DNA sequences in this specimen translate into the identical CDR3. V usage is TRBV27 and J usage is TRBJ2-1, with D possibly TRBD2 on 5 matching bases. This CDR3 contains 12 residues. Germline CDR1 MNHEY, CDR2 SMNVEV (reference sequence). Trimming stripped 6 bases from V and 7 bases from J, with 10 bases between. The CDR3 DNA is TGTGCCAGCAGCCCGGGAACTAATGAGCAGTTCTTC. This encodes CASSPGTNEQFF.

The rearrangement joins TRBV5-6 to TRBJ2-7; D may correspond to TRBD1 or TRBD2 (5 bases each). Trimming pared 2 bases from V and 2 bases from J, leaving 14 bases between. The germline V gene encodes CDR1 SGHDT and CDR2 YYEEEE. The CDR3 covers 15 residues. CDR3 in DNA: TGTGCCAGCAGCTTTACGGGGACCGAGACCTACGAGCAGTACTTC. Amino acids: CASSFTGTETYEQYF.

This chain links TRBV27 with TRBJ1-5; maybe TRBD1 (5 bases). The V end lost 5 bases, the J end lost 1 base, and 12 bases lay between the germline ends. The CDR3 runs to 15 residues. Germline V gene sequence: CDR1 MNHEY, CDR2 SMNVEV (reference sequence). Written as DNA, the CDR3 is TGTGCCAGCAGTCTTAGGGGTCCCAGCAATCAGCCCCAGCATTTT. Protein product: CASSLRGPSNQPQHF.

In this sample, this clone turned up a few times. This chain uses TRBV5-4 with TRBJ2-7, with 8 bases lining up with TRBD2. This CDR3 has 15 amino acids. The V gene end was trimmed by 2 bases and the J gene end by 6 bases; junction bases not matched to a gene: 10. CDR1 and CDR2 from the germline V gene are SGHNT and YYREEE (reference sequence). As DNA, the CDR3 is TGTGCCAGCAGCTTTCCCGGGGGGGACTACGGCGAGCAGTACTTC. This codes for CASSFPGGDYGEQYF.

The rearrangement uses TRBV19 and TRBJ2-1; D may correspond to TRBD1 or TRBD2 (5 bases each). V was trimmed by 3 bases and J by 8 bases, leaving 17 bases between them. In germline, CDR1 is LNHDA, CDR2 SQIVND (reference sequence). CDR3 length: 15 residues. The CDR3 region has the DNA TGTGCCAGTAGTATTGTCCAGGGCAGGACTCATGAGCAGTTCTTC. It is translated as CASSIVQGRTHEQFF.

The genes are TRBV6-5 and TRBJ2-1; D remains unclear. V lost 0 bases and J 7 bases, leaving 10 bases between the germline ends. Germline V CDR1 and CDR2: MNHEY, SVGAGI. The CDR3 loop spans 14 amino acids. CDR3 amino acids: CASSYSRAINEQFF. The DNA for the CDR3 is TGTGCCAGCAGTTACTCGCGAGCGATAAATGAGCAGTTCTTC.

The chain uses TRBV2 and TRBJ2-7; no reliable D call. Germline-derived CDR1 and CDR2 are SNHLY and FYNNEI. CDR3 length: 14 amino acids. With 0 bases removed from V and 5 bases from J, the gap between germline ends came to 11 bases. CDR3 amino acids: CASSEAVLRNEQYF. CDR3 DNA: TGTGCCAGCAGTGAAGCGGTTCTGAGGAACGAGCAGTACTTC.

This clone has just one count. The genes are TRBV5-1 and TRBJ1-1, with 7 positions matching TRBD1. The trim removed 0 bases at V and 3 bases at J, leaving 11 bases unmatched. Germline V gene sequence: CDR1 SGHRS, CDR2 YFSETQ. The CDR3 extends over 17 amino acids. Written as DNA, the CDR3 is TGCGCCAGCAGCTTGGCCGGCAGGGGGGCCACTGACACTGAAGCTTTCTTT. Its translation is CASSLAGRGATDTEAFF.

The chain couples TRBV27 to TRBJ2-3; D not resolved. Germline lookup yields CDR1 MNHEY and CDR2 SMNVEV (reference sequence). The V gene lost 5 bases and the J gene lost 5 bases, with 23 bases spanning the gap. This CDR3 is 17 amino acids long. CDR3 sequence (DNA): TGTGCCAGCAGTATTAGTTTCCAACCCCGGTGGGAAGATACGCAGTATTTT. Its translation: CASSISFQPRWEDTQYF.

The rearrangement uses TRBV2 and TRBJ1-3, with no clear D. V gave up 3 bases and J gave up 0 bases, with 9 bases separating them. CDR3 length equals 15 residues. Germline V gene sequence: CDR1 SNHLY, CDR2 FYNNEI. The CDR3 sequence: CASSDATYSGNTIYF. The CDR3 nucleotides read TGTGCCAGCAGTGACGCCACCTACTCTGGAAACACCATATATTTT. The full variable domain, rest sourced from reference TRBV2 and TRBJ1-3, is EPEVTQTPSHQVTQMGQEVILRCVPISNHLYFYWYRQILGQKVEFLVSFYNNEISEKSEIFDDQFSVERPDGSNFTLKIRSTKLEDSAMYFCASSDATYSGNTIYFGEGSWLTVV.

The chain joins TRBV28 to TRBJ1-1; 7 bases map to TRBD1. The germline gives CDR1 MDHEN, CDR2 SYDVKM. V lost 5 bases and J lost 2; bases outside the gene matches: 5. The CDR3 has 14 residues. The CDR3 DNA reads as TGTGCCAGCAGTGGGGACAGAGATAACACTGAAGCTTTCTTT. Translating gives CASSGDRDNTEAFF.

The CDR3 nucleotides are TGTGCCAGCAGTCCAATGGGGGGGGGATCGGGCGCGACTGAAGCTTTCTTT. Amino acids: CASSPMGGGSGATEAFF. This sequence joins TRBV27 and TRBJ1-1; D perhaps matches TRBD1 (5 bases). The CDR3 is 17 residues long. Germline lookup yields CDR1 MNHEY and CDR2 SMNVEV (reference sequence). Trimming took 5 bases from V and 5 from J, leaving 24 bases between them.

In nucleotides, the CDR3 is TGTGCCAGCACATTAAGCGATGGAGGATCCTATAGCAATCAGCCCCAGCATTTT. Its protein product is CASTLSDGGSYSNQPQHF. The V and J genes are TRBV9 and TRBJ1-5; D gene ambiguous. V gave up 6 bases and J gave up 0 bases, with 22 bases separating them. The germline gives CDR1 SGDLS, CDR2 YYNGEE. The CDR3 contains 18 residues.

The V gene is TRBV15, the J gene TRBJ1-6; D is uncertain. This CDR3 spans 15 amino acids. Trimming took 1 base from V and 1 from J, leaving 5 bases between them. Germline values: CDR1 LNHNV, CDR2 YYDKDF (reference sequence). The CDR3 loop is CATSRGPSYNSPLHF. DNA of the CDR3: TGTGCCACCAGCAGAGGCCCGTCCTATAATTCACCCCTCCACTTT.

By share of the sample, this clone is medium-sized. The chain recombines TRBV28 with TRBJ2-5; TRBD2 agrees at 8 bases. The CDR3 sequence is 14 residues long. J gave up 2 bases and V 5 bases, and 4 bases lay outside the gene matches. Germline loops: CDR1 MDHEN, CDR2 SYDVKM. CDR3 nucleotide sequence: TGTGCCAGCAGTGAGCGGGAGAGGCAAGAGACCCAGTACTTC. Its translation is CASSERERQETQYF. Full variable domain (missing parts from reference TRBV28 and TRBJ2-5): DVKVTQSSRYLVKRTGEKVFLECVQDMDHENMFWYRQDPGLGLRLIYFSYDVKMKEKGDIPEGYSVSREKKERFSLILESASTNQTSMYLCASSERERQETQYFGPGTRLLVL.

The chain recombines TRBV4-1 with TRBJ2-4, with TRBD1 matching over 7 bases. The CDR3 sequence is 16 residues long. The germline CDR1 and CDR2 sequences are MGHRA and YSYEKL. With 4 bases clipped from V and 3 bases from J, the junction kept 9 bases outside the gene matches. This chain's CDR3 is CASSLLTGTVKNIQYF. The CDR3 nucleotides read TGCGCCAGCAGCCTACTGACCGGGACAGTCAAAAACATTCAGTACTTC.

The CDR3 DNA follows: TGTGCCAGCAGTAGTAACCGGGACAAGAACACCGGGGAGCTGTTTTTT. This codes for CASSSNRDKNTGELFF. The chain uses TRBV27 and TRBJ2-2, with D possibly TRBD1 on 6 matching bases. CDR1 is MNHEY and CDR2 is SMNVEV in the germline V gene (reference sequence). There are 16 residues in the CDR3. V lost 5 bases and J 1 base, leaving 14 bases between the germline ends.

This clone was seen a handful of times. The gene calls are TRBV18 and TRBJ2-3; 9 bases are a match to TRBD1. V shed 4 bases, J shed 3 bases, and the junction held 8 bases outside the gene matches. This CDR3 contains 16 residues. CDR1 KGHSH and CDR2 LQKENI come from the germline V gene. The CDR3, as DNA: TGTGCCAGCTCACTATCCGGGACAGGGCTTACAGATACGCAGTATTTT. This codes for CASSLSGTGLTDTQYF.

This sequence joins TRBV19 and TRBJ2-7, with 8 bases fitting TRBD2. Germline CDR1 LNHDA, CDR2 SQIVND (reference sequence). The CDR3 covers 16 residues. V dropped 0 bases and J dropped 1; count of bases not matched to a gene: 5. CDR3 sequence reads: CASSIDTSGLSYEQYF. Written as DNA, the CDR3 is TGTGCCAGTAGTATAGACACTAGCGGCCTATCCTACGAGCAGTACTTC.